Listed below are T cell receptor beta chains from one sample, sequenced in a study of T-cell memory formation after mild COVID-19. TCRdb used MiXCR to reprocess the 5' RACE reads, holding one entry per CDR3 protein. The sample contains just under 350,000 distinct CDR3 sequences, 13% of which appear only once. Sequenced input: PBMCs or a T cell subset sorted from them (not recorded which). These receptors were collected from a man younger than 30 who had mild COVID-19 (a few samples of this study predate the infection). Cell type and time point are not known. CDR3s include the opening cysteine and the closing phenylalanine or tryptophan. Each record gives: D gene, V gene, clone size, J gene, CDR3 DNA, CDR3 protein. The D gene is left open where the match is weak. Size values are once, few and many counts, or a class for expanded clones, and some rows have none.

>TRBD1|TRBV6-2/TRBV6-3|.|TRBJ1-5
TGTGCCAGCAAACCGACAGGGAAGATCGGTCAGCCCCAGCATTTT
CASKPTGKIGQPQHF
>TRBD1|TRBV7-2|few|TRBJ1-4
TGTGCCAGCAGCTTATCATCCCCTGGGGACAGGGATGAAAAACTGTTTTTT
CASSLSSPGDRDEKLFF
>TRBD2|TRBV20-1|many|TRBJ2-5
TGCAGTGCTAGAGGGCCAGCGGGGGCGGGAGAGACCCAGTACTTC
CSARGPAGAGETQYF
>.|TRBV20-1|few|TRBJ1-2
TGCAGTGCTAGCCAGGGAGAGGGAAACTATGGCTACACCTTC
CSASQGEGNYGYTF
>TRBD2|TRBV7-9|.|TRBJ2-7
TGTGCCAGCAGCTTAAAGGCGGGGGGGCCGTACGAGCAGTACTTC
CASSLKAGGPYEQYF
>TRBD1|TRBV6-5|few|TRBJ2-1
TGTGCCAGCAGGGGACAGGGGGGCTACAATGAGCAGTTCTTC
CASRGQGGYNEQFF
>.|TRBV11-2|.|TRBJ2-3
TGTGCCAGCAGCTTAGTACCTAGTACTTCGGGAGATACGCAGTATTTT
CASSLVPSTSGDTQYF
>.|TRBV12-3/TRBV12-4|few|TRBJ2-1
TGTGCCAGCAGCCCACAGGGTCCCTACAATGAGCAGTTCTTC
CASSPQGPYNEQFF
>TRBD1|TRBV6-6|.|TRBJ1-4
TGTGCCAGCAGTTACAATAGGGACAGAGATGCAACTAATGAAAAACTGTTTTTT
CASSYNRDRDATNEKLFF
>TRBD2|TRBV20-1|few|TRBJ2-1
TGCAGTGCTCCCGGGCTAGCGGGGGGTAGGTCCTACAATGAGCAGTTCTTC
CSAPGLAGGRSYNEQFF
>TRBD2|TRBV28|few|TRBJ2-3
TGTGCCAGCAGTCTAGCGGCGTCGGGGAGCACAGATACGCAGTATTTT
CASSLAASGSTDTQYF
>TRBD1|TRBV7-9|few|TRBJ1-1
TGTGCCAGCAGATCCTTGCCGGGACAGGGCATCACTGAAGCTTTCTTT
CASRSLPGQGITEAFF
>.|TRBV4-3|few|TRBJ2-2
TGCGCCAGCAACAAGTTGGTAGATACCGGGGAGCTGTTTTTT
CASNKLVDTGELFF
>.|TRBV5-6|few|TRBJ1-3
TGTGCCAGCACCCCCGGTACGCCCGCTGGAAACACCATATATTTT
CASTPGTPAGNTIYF
>.|TRBV5-1|.|TRBJ2-3
TGCGCCAGCAGTGTGGCCCCTAGGGATACGCAGTATTTT
CASSVAPRDTQYF
>.|TRBV7-9|.|TRBJ2-1
TGTGCCAGCACCAGAGGTGAGCAGTTCTTC
CASTRGEQFF
>.|TRBV11-2|many|TRBJ2-7
TGTGCCAGCAGCTTAACCCGAGTTGGCCCCCCGGACTTC
CASSLTRVGPPDF
>.|TRBV15|.|TRBJ1-2
TGTGCCACCAGCAGAGACAGGGCAGGATATGGCTACACCTTC
CATSRDRAGYGYTF
>.|TRBV24-1|.|TRBJ2-3
TGTGCCACCGGGGGATTAGCGCCAGATACGCAGTATTTT
CATGGLAPDTQYF
>TRBD1|TRBV5-5|.|TRBJ1-5
TGTGTCAGCAGCTCCGGGACAGGGCAGCTGCCCCAGCATTTT
CVSSSGTGQLPQHF
>.|TRBV29-1|.|TRBJ2-1
TGCAGCGTTGAAGTTGAACCGGGACTCGGCAATGAGCAGTTCTTC
CSVEVEPGLGNEQFF
>TRBD1|TRBV12-3/TRBV12-4|few|TRBJ1-1
TGTGCCAGCAGTCCCGGGACAGGGGTCTTGGACACTGAAGCTTTCTTT
CASSPGTGVLDTEAFF
>TRBD2|TRBV5-1|.|TRBJ2-2
TGCGCCAGCAGCTTGAAGGGAGGGCTGGTTGACAGCTGGAACACCGGGGAGCTGTTTTTT
CASSLKGGLVDSWNTGELFF
>.|TRBV1|.|TRBJ2-1
TGCACCAGCAGCCACCAAGTCAATGAGCAGTTCTTC
CTSSHQVNEQFF
>.|TRBV7-2|many|TRBJ1-1
TGTGCCAGCAGCCCCCGTGGCAGGGGAAAAAAGGGCACTGAAGCTTTCTTT
CASSPRGRGKKGTEAFF
>TRBD2|TRBV20-1|.|TRBJ2-3
TGCAGTGCAACCGGGACTAGCGATTCCTTCTCAGATACGCAGTATTTT
CSATGTSDSFSDTQYF
>TRBD1|TRBV7-7|many|TRBJ2-1
TGTGCTAGCAGCCAGGACAGGAACAATGAGCAGTTCTTC
CASSQDRNNEQFF
>TRBD1|TRBV7-9|few|TRBJ2-7
TGTGCCAGCAGCTTCGCCCTCGGGACAGACTACGAGCAGTACTTC
CASSFALGTDYEQYF
>TRBD2|TRBV12-3/TRBV12-4|few|TRBJ2-5
TGTGCCAGCAGTCTTCGCAATAGCGGGGGTTGGGAGACCCAGTACTTC
CASSLRNSGGWETQYF
>.|TRBV3-1|.|TRBJ1-6
TGTGCCAGCAGCCGCGGCACGGGGGTTCGTAATTCACCCCTCCACTTT
CASSRGTGVRNSPLHF
>.|TRBV12-3/TRBV12-4|many|TRBJ1-1
TGTGCCAGCAGCTTGGGTGGAGGGAACACTGAAGCTTTCTTT
CASSLGGGNTEAFF
>.|TRBV4-2|.|TRBJ2-5
TGTGCCAGCAGCCAAGAAGGGGCAGTACAAGAGACCCAGTACTTC
CASSQEGAVQETQYF
>.|TRBV7-2|many|TRBJ2-3
TGCGCCAGCAGCTTGGTGGGCGTGTCAACAGATACGCAGTATTTT
CASSLVGVSTDTQYF
>TRBD1|TRBV6-5|many|TRBJ1-2
TGTGCCAGCAGTTCCTCGGGACAGGGGGTTTCCTATGGCTACACCTTC
CASSSSGQGVSYGYTF
>TRBD1|TRBV13|many|TRBJ2-1
TGTGCCAGCAGCTTAGAAACCGGGACAGGGGAGAAGCAGTTCTTC
CASSLETGTGEKQFF